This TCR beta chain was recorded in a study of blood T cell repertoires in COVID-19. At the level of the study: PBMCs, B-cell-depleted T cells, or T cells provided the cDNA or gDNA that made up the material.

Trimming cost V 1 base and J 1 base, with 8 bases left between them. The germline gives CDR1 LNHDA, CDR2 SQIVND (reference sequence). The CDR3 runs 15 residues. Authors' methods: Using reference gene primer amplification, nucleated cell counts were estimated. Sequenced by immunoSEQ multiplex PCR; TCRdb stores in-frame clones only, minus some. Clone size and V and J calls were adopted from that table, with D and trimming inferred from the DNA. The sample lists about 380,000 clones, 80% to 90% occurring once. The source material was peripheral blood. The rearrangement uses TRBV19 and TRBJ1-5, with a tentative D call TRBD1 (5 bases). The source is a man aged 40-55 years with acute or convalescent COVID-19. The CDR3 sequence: CASSIGQRSNQPQHF. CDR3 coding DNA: TGTGCCAGTAGTATAGGACAGAGGAGCAATCAGCCCCAGCATTTT.